This TCR beta chain was identified in a study of blood T cell repertoires in COVID-19. Study information: Sites in the United States, Italy and Spain provided acute and convalescent COVID-19 samples. From T cells, B-cell-depleted T cells, or PBMCs came the material, which was cDNA or gDNA.

Losses at the gene ends were 4 bases for V and 4 bases for J; bases not matched to a gene: 11. CDR3 length: 17 residues. Germline V gene sequence: CDR1 SGHRS, CDR2 YFSETQ. Under the authors' procedure: Amplification of reference gene primers was used by the study to estimate nucleated cell counts. Measured with immunoSEQ multiplex PCR; TCRdb has only the in-frame clones, and not every one. D and trimming come from the DNA, and the V and J calls and clone size come from that table. The data contain around 160,000 clones, 65% to 85% of them singletons. This clone has a handful of counts. J is TRBJ2-6 and V is TRBV5-1; 7 positions agree with TRBD1. The source of this sequence is a woman of 80 years or more with acute or convalescent COVID-19. Material for sequencing was peripheral blood. CDR3: CASSPSRDSYGANVLTF. CDR3 bases: TGCGCCAGCAGCCCGTCCCGGGACAGTTACGGGGCCAACGTCCTGACTTTC.